Given below is one T cell receptor beta chain in context. Antigen unknown. Sample treatment: around 19 received Ad26.COV2.S at low or high dose, single or two shots; roughly five received placebo; per-sample allocation not given. Samples came from day 63 after the first vaccine or placebo injection. Assay used: immunoSEQ multiplex PCR; TCRdb lists only in-frame clones, some missing. The sample holds around 340,000 clones, 85% to 90% seen once. This entry is derived from a study of Ad26.COV2.S vaccination and SARS-CoV-2 variants. Background on the study: Into the muscle, Ad26.COV2.S was dosed once or twice, 56 days apart.

This CDR3 comprises 16 residues. V was trimmed by 0 bases and J by 6 bases, leaving 12 bases between them. Germline V lookup: CDR1 PRHDT, CDR2 FYEKMQ (reference sequence). Overall study findings and caveats: Recipients given vaccine exceeded placebo recipients in spike-specific TCR breadth. Vaccinees reportedly had broad spike-specific CD8+ and CD4+ T cell responses.

J is TRBJ2-6 and V is TRBV13, with unresolved D. The specimen comprised peripheral blood, sampled in a trial of Ad26.COV2.S vaccine versus placebo. The clonotype comes from a person between 18 and 59 years old who received the Ad26.COV2.S COVID-19 vaccine or a placebo. The CDR3: CASSLGRGRVANVLTF. DNA of the CDR3: TGTGCCAGCAGCTTAGGCCGAGGCAGAGTGGCCAACGTCCTGACTTTC.